A selection of T cell receptor beta chains follows, all from one sample in a study of T cell repertoires in cytomegalovirus infection. TCRdb re-derived calls from the reads in MiXCR, one entry per CDR3 protein. Counted here are some 900,000 distinct CDR3 sequences, approximately 30% occurring once; the ten biggest clones make up around 11%. No antigen has been identified for these receptors. The sequencing here drew on cultured CD8+ T cells from PBMCs, taken from culture after CMV antigen stimulation. These receptors were taken from a human donor in good health (CMV status not recorded). Some clones in this sample may be carry-over from other donors' samples. Both conserved end residues are part of each CDR3. Fields, in order: V gene, J gene, clone size, D gene, CDR3 length, CDR3 DNA, CDR3 protein. D genes are given only for firm matches. Expanded clones are given a class, and other clones once, few, many or no size at all.

v_gene: TRBV6-6
j_gene: TRBJ1-3
abundance: many
d_gene: NA
len: 14
CDR3nt: TGTGCCAGCACCCCCTACAACTCTGGAAACACCATATATTTT
CDR3aa: CASTPYNSGNTIYF

v_gene: TRBV6-1
j_gene: TRBJ1-3
abundance: NA
d_gene: TRBD1
len: 15
CDR3nt: TGTGCCAGCAGTGAAGAGGAGGGGGCACGAAACACCATATATTTT
CDR3aa: CASSEEEGARNTIYF

v_gene: TRBV6-1
j_gene: TRBJ2-1
abundance: many
d_gene: TRBD2
len: 15
CDR3nt: TGTGCCAGCAGCCCGCGGGGGAGCTCCTACAATGAGCAGTTCTTC
CDR3aa: CASSPRGSSYNEQFF

v_gene: TRBV6-6
j_gene: TRBJ2-2
abundance: few
d_gene: TRBD1
len: 15
CDR3nt: TGTGCCAGCAGACTCCAGGGGGCGCACACCGGGGAGCTGTTTTTT
CDR3aa: CASRLQGAHTGELFF

v_gene: TRBV4-1
j_gene: TRBJ2-3
abundance: few
d_gene: TRBD1
len: 14
CDR3nt: TGCGCCAGCAGCCTACAGGGGGCGGCAGATACGCAGTATTTT
CDR3aa: CASSLQGAADTQYF

v_gene: TRBV19
j_gene: TRBJ2-5
abundance: NA
d_gene: TRBD2
len: 13
CDR3nt: TGTGCCAGTAGTACTAGCGGGGGCTGGCCCCAGTACTTC
CDR3aa: CASSTSGGWPQYF

v_gene: TRBV6-5
j_gene: TRBJ1-5
abundance: NA
d_gene: TRBD1
len: 15
CDR3nt: TGTGCCAGCGGGATCGACAGGGGAGCGAGCCAGCCCCAGCATTTT
CDR3aa: CASGIDRGASQPQHF

v_gene: TRBV2
j_gene: TRBJ2-7
abundance: NA
d_gene: NA
len: 12
CDR3nt: TGTGCCAGCGGGGGGGCAAGGTACGAGCAGTACTTC
CDR3aa: CASGGARYEQYF

v_gene: TRBV4-3
j_gene: TRBJ2-1
abundance: few
d_gene: TRBD2
len: 15
CDR3nt: TGCGCCAGCAGCCGCCTAGCGGGGGGGATGAATGAGCAGTTCTTC
CDR3aa: CASSRLAGGMNEQFF

v_gene: TRBV7-8
j_gene: TRBJ1-6
abundance: many
d_gene: NA
len: 16
CDR3nt: TGTGCCAGCAGCTTCTGGACAGACTTATATAATTCACCCCTCCACTTT
CDR3aa: CASSFWTDLYNSPLHF

v_gene: TRBV9
j_gene: TRBJ2-1
abundance: NA
d_gene: NA
len: 15
CDR3nt: TGTGCCAGCAGCCCTAGCCGGGGGAATTACAATGAGCAGTTCTTC
CDR3aa: CASSPSRGNYNEQFF

v_gene: TRBV14
j_gene: TRBJ1-2
abundance: few
d_gene: TRBD1
len: 14
CDR3nt: TGTGCCAGCAGCCCTGGACAGGGGTACAATGGCTACACCTTC
CDR3aa: CASSPGQGYNGYTF

v_gene: TRBV7-6
j_gene: TRBJ1-1
abundance: NA
d_gene: NA
len: 12
CDR3nt: TGTGCCAGCAGCTTAGTTTCGAAAGAAGCTTTCTTT
CDR3aa: CASSLVSKEAFF

v_gene: TRBV6-6
j_gene: TRBJ2-2
abundance: NA
d_gene: TRBD2
len: 15
CDR3nt: TGTGCCAGCAGTTGGCTCATAAGCGGGGACGGGGAGCTGTTTTTT
CDR3aa: CASSWLISGDGELFF

v_gene: TRBV27
j_gene: TRBJ2-7
abundance: NA
d_gene: NA
len: 14
CDR3nt: TGTGCCAACAGTCCCACGACGTCTACCTACGAGCAGTACTTC
CDR3aa: CANSPTTSTYEQYF

v_gene: TRBV9
j_gene: TRBJ1-1
abundance: NA
d_gene: NA
len: 13
CDR3nt: TGTGCCAGCAGCGCACAGGGAGTCGCTGAAGCTTTCTTT
CDR3aa: CASSAQGVAEAFF

v_gene: TRBV7-9
j_gene: TRBJ1-2
abundance: many
d_gene: NA
len: 15
CDR3nt: TGTGCCAGCAGCTTAGCAGGGGAAGGAGTTGGTGGCTACACCTTC
CDR3aa: CASSLAGEGVGGYTF

v_gene: TRBV5-1
j_gene: TRBJ2-1
abundance: few
d_gene: TRBD2
len: 16
CDR3nt: TGCGCCAGCAGCCTACGCCGCGAGCGGGGGCTCAATGAGCAGTTCTTC
CDR3aa: CASSLRRERGLNEQFF

v_gene: TRBV7-6
j_gene: TRBJ2-3
abundance: few
d_gene: NA
len: 16
CDR3nt: TGTGCCAGCAGCCCCAGCCCGACTGGGGGGACAGATACGCAGTATTTT
CDR3aa: CASSPSPTGGTDTQYF

v_gene: TRBV11-2
j_gene: TRBJ2-1
abundance: many
d_gene: NA
len: 18
CDR3nt: TGTGCCAGCAGCTTTGAATTGGGGCCGGGACGCTCCTACAATGAGCAGTTCTTC
CDR3aa: CASSFELGPGRSYNEQFF

v_gene: TRBV6-1
j_gene: TRBJ2-2
abundance: many
d_gene: NA
len: 13
CDR3nt: TGTGCCAGCACTGGGGGGTATACCGGGGAGCTGTTTTTT
CDR3aa: CASTGGYTGELFF

v_gene: TRBV4-1
j_gene: TRBJ2-3
abundance: few
d_gene: TRBD2
len: 16
CDR3nt: TGCGCCAGCAGCCAAACGAGCCAGCGGGGTACAGATACGCAGTATTTT
CDR3aa: CASSQTSQRGTDTQYF

v_gene: TRBV6-5
j_gene: TRBJ1-2
abundance: NA
d_gene: NA
len: 13
CDR3nt: TGTGCCAGCAGTTACTCGCGGGGAAATGGCTACACCTTC
CDR3aa: CASSYSRGNGYTF